This TCR beta chain was sequenced in a study of Graves' ophthalmopathy and Graves' hyperthyroidism. Study findings and constraints: Blood also held most thyroid clonotypes expanded above 0.001 frequency.

This clonotype was seen only a few times. Its target is not known. This CDR3 is 13 amino acids long. The V gene end was trimmed by 7 bases and the J gene end by 6 bases; junction bases not matched to a gene: 9. Germline V CDR1 and CDR2: SEHNR, FQNEAQ (reference sequence). From RNA, the CDR3 regions of TCR beta chains were amplified and sequenced. HTBI primers were used in a first-round RT-PCR, which preceded a second-round multiplex PCR. TCRdb called the multiplex PCR reads again in MiXCR, with one record for every CDR3 protein. The data contain approximately 1.2 million distinct CDR3 sequences, 35% to 40% of them singletons.

This clonotype originated in an adult man with Graves' hyperthyroidism. The chain employs TRBV7-9 and TRBJ2-7, with TRBD2 matching over 7 bases. The specimen sequenced was peripheral blood or thyroid tissue (not recorded which). CDR3: CASTDAASGEQYF. The CDR3 region has the DNA TGTGCCAGCACCGACGCGGCTAGCGGCGAGCAGTACTTC. Looking up the rest from reference TRBV7-9 and TRBJ2-7 gives the full variable domain: DTGVSQNPRHKITKRGQNVTFRCDPISEHNRLYWYRQTLGQGPEFLTYFQNEAQLEKSRLLSDRFSAERPKGSFSTLEIQRTEQGDSAMYLCASTDAASGEQYFGPGTRLTVT.